This TCR beta chain was recovered during a study of blood T cell repertoires in COVID-19. Across the study: Acute-phase and convalescent COVID-19 samples originated in the United States, Italy and Spain.

In the original workflow: Reference gene primer amplification gave estimated nucleated cell counts. The assay was immunoSEQ multiplex PCR, and TCRdb's table has in-frame clones only and misses some. The V and J calls and clone size are taken from that table; D and trimming were inferred from the DNA. The sample holds tens of thousands of clones, approximately 80% seen once. Input material: peripheral blood. The TCR sequence derives from a woman of 80 years or more with acute or convalescent COVID-19.

Here the CDR3 DNA reads TGTGCCAGCAGTGAGGCGACAGGTAGTCAGCCCCAGCATTTT. Protein product: CASSEATGSQPQHF. The rearrangement links TRBV6-1 to TRBJ1-5; perhaps TRBD1 as D (6 bases). Between the trimmed V and J ends, which lost 3 bases and 6 bases, there was a span of 12 bases. This CDR3 region has 14 residues. Germline V gives CDR1 MNHNS, CDR2 SASEGT.